A selection of T cell receptor beta chains follows, all from one sample in a study of T cells in Graves' hyperthyroidism and ophthalmopathy. TCRdb independently ran MiXCR on the multiplex PCR reads; one entry per CDR3 protein. The sample holds 410,000 or so distinct CDR3 sequences, around 15% seen once. The sample was blood. The receptors were sampled from a man aged 18 to 29 with Graves' ophthalmopathy. CDR3s include the opening cysteine and the closing phenylalanine or tryptophan. The D gene is left open where the match is weak. Clone size is given for some rows only: seen once, a few or many times, or a class if the clone is expanded.

clone size: few; J gene: TRBJ1-2; D gene: NA; V gene: TRBV2; CDR3 protein: CASSVPGGYTF; CDR3 DNA: TGTGCCAGCAGTGTTCCGGGCGGGTACACCTTC
clone size: NA; J gene: TRBJ2-3; D gene: TRBD2; V gene: TRBV6-5; CDR3 protein: CASSYSGSGASDTQYF; CDR3 DNA: TGTGCCAGCAGTTACAGTGGTAGCGGGGCCTCAGATACGCAGTATTTT
clone size: many; J gene: TRBJ2-2; D gene: NA; V gene: TRBV27; CDR3 protein: CASSLRSGATGELFF; CDR3 DNA: TGTGCCAGCAGTTTAAGGTCTGGAGCCACCGGGGAGCTGTTTTTT
clone size: few; J gene: TRBJ2-5; D gene: NA; V gene: TRBV12-5; CDR3 protein: CASGSSWGETQYF; CDR3 DNA: TGTGCTAGTGGTTCCTCTTGGGGAGAGACCCAGTACTTC
clone size: NA; J gene: TRBJ1-3; D gene: NA; V gene: TRBV7-2; CDR3 protein: CASSSRYSGNTIYF; CDR3 DNA: TGTGCCAGCAGCTCACGTTACTCTGGAAACACCATATATTTT
clone size: many; J gene: TRBJ1-1; D gene: NA; V gene: TRBV5-5; CDR3 protein: CASSLGTEDTEAFF; CDR3 DNA: TGTGCCAGCAGCTTGGGGACGGAAGACACTGAAGCTTTCTTT
clone size: once; J gene: TRBJ1-3; D gene: TRBD1; V gene: TRBV15; CDR3 protein: CATSRPIPGQPGNTIYF; CDR3 DNA: TGTGCCACCAGCAGACCAATACCGGGACAGCCTGGAAACACCATATATTTT
clone size: few; J gene: TRBJ2-4; D gene: TRBD1; V gene: TRBV6-1; CDR3 protein: CASRSGQILAKNIQYF; CDR3 DNA: TGTGCCAGCAGGTCGGGACAGATACTAGCCAAAAACATTCAGTACTTC
clone size: many; J gene: TRBJ2-7; D gene: NA; V gene: TRBV9; CDR3 protein: CASSVADSYEQYF; CDR3 DNA: TGTGCCAGCAGCGTAGCCGACTCCTACGAGCAGTACTTC
clone size: many; J gene: TRBJ2-7; D gene: NA; V gene: TRBV7-2; CDR3 protein: CASSTEGWPRDEQYF; CDR3 DNA: TGTGCCAGCAGCACCGAAGGCTGGCCCCGGGACGAGCAGTACTTC
clone size: NA; J gene: TRBJ2-7; D gene: NA; V gene: TRBV30; CDR3 protein: CAWSALAKQYF; CDR3 DNA: TGTGCCTGGAGTGCTTTAGCGAAGCAGTACTTC
clone size: many; J gene: TRBJ2-1; D gene: NA; V gene: TRBV14; CDR3 protein: CASSRELREPLYNEQFF; CDR3 DNA: TGTGCCAGCAGCCGGGAGCTGCGGGAACCCCTATACAATGAGCAGTTCTTC
clone size: many; J gene: TRBJ2-5; D gene: NA; V gene: TRBV20-1; CDR3 protein: CSARTHGETQYF; CDR3 DNA: TGCAGTGCTAGAACCCACGGCGAGACCCAGTACTTC
clone size: many; J gene: TRBJ2-1; D gene: TRBD2; V gene: TRBV6-2/TRBV6-3; CDR3 protein: CASSPSGSSYNEQFF; CDR3 DNA: TGTGCCAGCAGCCCCAGCGGGAGCTCCTACAATGAGCAGTTCTTC
clone size: many; J gene: TRBJ1-2; D gene: TRBD1; V gene: TRBV11-2; CDR3 protein: CASSLTDRGGYGYTF; CDR3 DNA: TGTGCCAGCAGCCTCACGGACAGGGGCGGGTATGGCTACACCTTC
clone size: many; J gene: TRBJ2-2; D gene: NA; V gene: TRBV7-9; CDR3 protein: CASSLSGQRLFF; CDR3 DNA: TGTGCCAGCAGTTTATCGGGACAACGGCTGTTTTTT
clone size: few; J gene: TRBJ2-5; D gene: TRBD2; V gene: TRBV18; CDR3 protein: CASSPSLAGIQETQYF; CDR3 DNA: TGTGCCAGCTCACCTTCCCTAGCGGGGATCCAAGAGACCCAGTACTTC
clone size: many; J gene: TRBJ1-3; D gene: NA; V gene: TRBV12-3/TRBV12-4; CDR3 protein: CASSLRYIGAGVSGNTIYF; CDR3 DNA: TGTGCCAGCAGTTTGAGGTACATAGGAGCAGGAGTCTCTGGAAACACCATATATTTT
clone size: many; J gene: TRBJ2-7; D gene: NA; V gene: TRBV28; CDR3 protein: CASTGDTYERYF; CDR3 DNA: TGTGCCAGCACCGGGGACACCTACGAGCGGTACTTC
clone size: many; J gene: TRBJ2-5; D gene: TRBD2; V gene: TRBV20-1; CDR3 protein: CSARQISGGGGKTQYF; CDR3 DNA: TGCAGTGCTAGGCAAATTAGCGGGGGGGGGGGGAAGACCCAGTACTTC
clone size: many; J gene: TRBJ1-4; D gene: NA; V gene: TRBV6-1; CDR3 protein: CASRAQANEKLFF; CDR3 DNA: TGTGCCAGCAGGGCACAGGCTAATGAAAAACTGTTTTTT
clone size: many; J gene: TRBJ2-7; D gene: NA; V gene: TRBV29-1; CDR3 protein: CSVGGVQVYEQYF; CDR3 DNA: TGCAGCGTTGGGGGGGTACAGGTCTACGAGCAGTACTTC
clone size: many; J gene: TRBJ2-3; D gene: TRBD2; V gene: TRBV7-9; CDR3 protein: CASSLGLGLSTDTQYF; CDR3 DNA: TGTGCCAGCAGCCTCGGACTAGGATTGAGCACAGATACGCAGTATTTT
clone size: many; J gene: TRBJ2-3; D gene: TRBD2; V gene: TRBV12-3/TRBV12-4; CDR3 protein: CASSPTSGGGSTDTQYF; CDR3 DNA: TGTGCCAGCAGTCCAACTAGCGGAGGGGGTAGCACAGATACGCAGTATTTT
clone size: many; J gene: TRBJ2-1; D gene: TRBD2; V gene: TRBV11-2; CDR3 protein: CASSLVWTSGNNEQFF; CDR3 DNA: TGTGCCAGCAGCTTAGTGTGGACTAGCGGGAACAATGAGCAGTTCTTC
clone size: few; J gene: TRBJ2-3; D gene: TRBD2; V gene: TRBV6-4; CDR3 protein: CASSLTSEDYTDTQYF; CDR3 DNA: TGTGCCAGCAGCTTGACTAGCGAAGATTACACAGATACGCAGTATTTT
clone size: NA; J gene: TRBJ2-1; D gene: NA; V gene: TRBV6-1; CDR3 protein: CASRDLSSYNEQFF; CDR3 DNA: TGTGCCAGCAGAGACTTAAGCTCCTACAATGAGCAGTTCTTC
clone size: many; J gene: TRBJ2-1; D gene: TRBD2; V gene: TRBV20-1; CDR3 protein: CSAPYSLAGYNEQFF; CDR3 DNA: TGCAGTGCTCCGTACTCGCTAGCGGGCTACAATGAGCAGTTCTTC
clone size: many; J gene: TRBJ1-6; D gene: NA; V gene: TRBV28; CDR3 protein: CASSRRPPLHF; CDR3 DNA: TGTGCCAGCAGCAGGAGGCCACCCCTCCACTTT
clone size: many; J gene: TRBJ1-5; D gene: NA; V gene: TRBV3-1; CDR3 protein: CASSQDYGTNQPQHF; CDR3 DNA: TGTGCCAGCAGCCAAGATTACGGGACCAATCAGCCCCAGCATTTT
clone size: few; J gene: TRBJ1-3; D gene: NA; V gene: TRBV30; CDR3 protein: CALDPFSRNTIYF; CDR3 DNA: TGTGCCCTAGATCCCTTCTCTAGAAACACCATATATTTT
clone size: NA; J gene: TRBJ2-5; D gene: NA; V gene: TRBV4-2; CDR3 protein: CASSQAGEILGTQYF; CDR3 DNA: TGTGCCAGCAGCCAAGCCGGGGAAATACTGGGGACCCAGTACTTC
clone size: many; J gene: TRBJ2-1; D gene: NA; V gene: TRBV7-2; CDR3 protein: CASAPRATDNEQFF; CDR3 DNA: TGTGCCAGCGCCCCCCGAGCTACGGACAATGAGCAGTTCTTC
clone size: NA; J gene: TRBJ1-2; D gene: TRBD1; V gene: TRBV29-1; CDR3 protein: CSVEDRGRDYGYTF; CDR3 DNA: TGCAGCGTTGAAGACAGGGGGCGGGACTATGGCTACACCTTC
clone size: few; J gene: TRBJ2-3; D gene: TRBD2; V gene: TRBV10-3; CDR3 protein: CAISSIAGEGTDTQYF; CDR3 DNA: TGTGCCATCAGTTCTATAGCGGGAGAGGGCACAGATACGCAGTATTTT
clone size: few; J gene: TRBJ1-5; D gene: TRBD1; V gene: TRBV19; CDR3 protein: CATKGQDRGHQPQHF; CDR3 DNA: TGTGCCACAAAAGGCCAGGACAGGGGGCATCAGCCCCAGCATTTT
clone size: many; J gene: TRBJ2-3; D gene: NA; V gene: TRBV6-1; CDR3 protein: CASSESGPLTDTQYF; CDR3 DNA: TGTGCCAGCAGTGAATCAGGGCCCCTCACAGATACGCAGTATTTT
clone size: few; J gene: TRBJ2-1; D gene: TRBD1; V gene: TRBV6-1; CDR3 protein: CASRQLPGQGSSKYEQFF; CDR3 DNA: TGTGCCAGCAGACAATTGCCGGGACAGGGGAGTTCTAAATATGAGCAGTTCTTC
clone size: many; J gene: TRBJ1-2; D gene: NA; V gene: TRBV6-1; CDR3 protein: CASSPTGERNYGYTF; CDR3 DNA: TGTGCCAGCAGCCCAACAGGAGAAAGAAACTATGGCTACACCTTC
clone size: NA; J gene: TRBJ2-5; D gene: NA; V gene: TRBV25-1; CDR3 protein: CASSIQKETQYF; CDR3 DNA: TGTGCCAGCAGCATACAGAAAGAGACCCAGTACTTC
clone size: many; J gene: TRBJ2-7; D gene: NA; V gene: TRBV7-2; CDR3 protein: CASSLAGGHYEQYF; CDR3 DNA: TGTGCCAGCAGCTTAGCGGGGGGCCACTACGAGCAGTACTTC